Below are 16 T cell receptor beta chains sequenced from a single sample in a study of read filtering for tumor transcriptome and immune sequencing. Molecular barcoded adaptors covering alpha/delta and beta/gamma chains were used on 400 ng RNA. TCRdb re-called the reads through MiXCR, storing one row per CDR3 protein. The repertoire has some 40,000 distinct CDR3 sequences, 11% to 15% of them found once; the top ten carry 15% to 20%. The material sequenced was a population of CD138-negative cells sorted from bone marrow. These receptors came from a donor aged 40 or older with multiple myeloma.

In this sample, this clonotype turned up many times. The chain employs TRBV10-3 and TRBJ1-1; unclear D gene. The germline V and J ends were trimmed by 10 bases and 3 bases, with 12 bases remaining between them. Germline CDR1 ENHRY, CDR2 SYGVKD. The CDR3 is 12 residues long. The CDR3 nucleotides are TGTGCCACCCAACTCGGGGACACTGAAGCTTTCTTT. Its translation is CATQLGDTEAFF.

This clonotype showed up many times. The chain uses TRBV20-1 and TRBJ1-1; 7 bases align to TRBD1. The CDR3 extends over 15 amino acids. V lost 6 bases, J lost 1 base, and 11 bases stayed unmatched. CDR1 DFQATT and CDR2 SNEGSKA come from the germline V gene (reference sequence). In DNA form, the CDR3 reads TGCAGTGCCACAGGGGCCGGGGACGCGAACACTGAAGCTTTCTTT. It codes for CSATGAGDANTEAFF.

This clonotype was seen repeatedly, ten times or more. V usage is TRBV7-2 and J usage is TRBJ1-1; the match to TRBD1 covers 7 bases. The germline V gene encodes CDR1 SGHTA and CDR2 FQGNSA. Losses at the gene ends were 5 bases for V and 0 bases for J; bases not matched to a gene: 6. The CDR3 contains 15 residues. The CDR3 DNA is TGTGCCAGCAGCCCCGAGGGACAGATGAACACTGAAGCTTTCTTT. This codes for CASSPEGQMNTEAFF.

This clonotype was counted ten times or more. The chain combines TRBV19 with TRBJ1-2; D may be TRBD1 (5 bases). The CDR3 loop spans 14 amino acids. Germline CDR1 reads LNHDA; CDR2 reads SQIVND (reference sequence). Trimming stripped 3 bases from V and 7 bases from J, with 15 bases between. CDR3 DNA sequence: TGTGCCAGTAGTATGGGACCTGGCGGAGTTGGCTACACCTTC. Translated, it gives CASSMGPGGVGYTF.

This clonotype has ten or more counts. The V call is TRBV6-2 or TRBV6-3, the J call TRBJ2-1, with TRBD2 as a possible D gene (5 bases). With 3 bases removed from V and 8 bases from J, the gap between germline ends came to 14 bases. The CDR3 extends over 14 amino acids. Germline loops: CDR1 MNHEY, CDR2 SVGEGT. CDR3 sequence: CASSYLLGIHEQFF. The DNA of the CDR3 is TGTGCCAGCAGTTATTTACTAGGTATCCATGAGCAGTTCTTC.

The V and J genes are TRBV7-9 and TRBJ1-2, with D hard to call. This CDR3 region has 14 residues. V dropped 0 bases and J dropped 3 bases, with 8 bases sitting between them. In germline, CDR1 is SEHNR, CDR2 FQNEAQ (reference sequence). CDR3 coding DNA: TGTGCCAGCAGCTTAGCGTCGTTCCACTATGGCTACACCTTC. Translating gives CASSLASFHYGYTF.

This clonotype occurred many times. The V gene is TRBV20-1, the J gene TRBJ1-2; 8 bases match TRBD1. Germline V gene lookup returns CDR1 DFQATT and CDR2 SNEGSKA (reference sequence). V shed 7 bases, J shed 4 bases, and the junction held 8 bases outside the gene matches. The CDR3 contains 13 residues. The CDR3 loop reads CSVEDRALYGYTF. The CDR3 coding sequence is TGCAGTGTTGAGGACAGGGCCCTCTATGGCTACACCTTC.

The rearrangement joins TRBV19 to TRBJ2-3; D not certain. Germline-derived CDR1 and CDR2 are LNHDA and SQIVND (reference sequence). This CDR3 spans 13 amino acids. With 3 bases removed from V and 1 base from J, the gap between germline ends came to 5 bases. Written as DNA, the CDR3 is TGTGCCAGTAGTATTGAAGGCACAGATACGCAGTATTTT. Protein sequence: CASSIEGTDTQYF.

A word on this clonotype: This likely came from a read error, as a far larger clone is one base away. This chain uses TRBV7-9 with TRBJ2-1; 9 bases line up with TRBD1. The J segment lost 8 bases and the V segment lost 4 bases, leaving 0 bases of the junction unmatched. The length of the CDR3 is 12 residues. CDR1 and CDR2 (germline): SEHNR, FQNEAQ (reference sequence). CDR3: CASSWDRDEQFF. CDR3 bases: TGTGCCAGCAGCTGGGACAGGGATGAGCAGTTCTTC.

This clonotype was observed at least ten times. The chain uses TRBV7-2 and TRBJ2-1; 11 bases match TRBD2. CDR3 length equals 15 residues. Germline V CDR1 and CDR2: SGHTA, FQGNSA. The V gene end was trimmed by 7 bases and the J gene end by 7 bases; junction bases not matched to a gene: 9. The CDR3 nucleotides are TGTGCCAGCACACCCCTAGCGGGGGGAAAAAATGAGCAGTTCTTC. It encodes CASTPLAGGKNEQFF.

This clonotype was found many times. The chain carries TRBV20-1 and TRBJ2-5; D is ambiguous. The CDR3 has 12 residues. The V end was cut by 6 bases, the J end by 4 bases, with 12 bases between. The germline CDR1 and CDR2 sequences are DFQATT and SNEGSKA (reference sequence). This CDR3 is CSAKRAAETQYF. DNA for the CDR3: TGCAGTGCCAAGAGAGCCGCAGAGACCCAGTACTTC.

There are a few counts of this clonotype. A single base separates this from a much larger clone, so it may be a read error. The chain joins TRBV18 to TRBJ2-1; D might be TRBD2 (6 bases). Germline loops: CDR1 KGHSH, CDR2 LQKENI. Trimming took off 9 bases at V and 9 bases at J, with 18 bases between the two ends. CDR3 length: 13 amino acids. CDR3 sequence: CASLARLSTEQFF. The DNA of the CDR3 is TGTGCCAGTCTAGCGCGGCTATCCACTGAGCAGTTCTTC.

There are many counts of this clonotype. Germline is not matched at one junction end, which may reflect a read error. The CDR3 spells CASSSGETQYF. As DNA, the CDR3 is TGTGCTAGCAGCAGCGGGGAGACCCAGTACTTC. The chain couples TRBV12-3 or TRBV12-4 to TRBJ2-5, with D possibly being TRBD2 (6 bases). This CDR3 has 11 amino acids.

This rearrangement joins TRBV19 to TRBJ2-2; no clear D gene. Germline assignment: CDR1 LNHDA and CDR2 SQIVND (reference sequence). Trimming pared 0 bases from V and 7 bases from J, leaving 9 bases between. CDR3 length: 14 amino acids. In DNA, the CDR3 is TGTGCCAGTAGTATAGAGGATGGCGGCGGGGAGCTGTTTTTT. Encoded protein: CASSIEDGGGELFF.

This clonotype has ten or more counts. One junction end disagrees with the germline gene, perhaps due to a read error. This chain uses TRBV7-9 with TRBJ2-3; perhaps TRBD2 as D (5 bases). The CDR3 spans 15 residues. CDR1 and CDR2 from the germline V gene are SEHNR and FQNEAQ (reference sequence). In nucleotides, the CDR3 is TGCGCCAGCAGCCAAACTCTCGAGGGCAGGGATACGCAGTATTTT. Translation: CASSQTLEGRDTQYF.

This clonotype was found many times. J is TRBJ2-7 and V is TRBV27; a weak D match, TRBD2 (6 bases). The V and J ends lost 6 bases and 2 bases respectively, with 17 bases between them. From germline, CDR1 is MNHEY and CDR2 SMNVEV (reference sequence). CDR3 length: 15 residues. CDR3 region: CASRPAGLLPYEQYF. DNA for the CDR3: TGTGCCAGCAGGCCGGCGGGACTGCTTCCCTACGAGCAGTACTTC.